This TCR beta chain was sequenced in a study of blood T cell repertoires in COVID-19. Study-level background: COVID-19 samples collected from the United States, Italy and Spain covered acute and convalescent phases.

Germline V gives CDR1 MNHEY, CDR2 SVGAGI. The CDR3 spans 12 residues. Between the trimmed V and J ends, which lost 3 bases and 5 bases, there was a span of 5 bases. Authors' analysis steps: Using reference gene primer amplification, nucleated cell counts were estimated. Generated by immunoSEQ multiplex PCR, the TCRdb table keeps only in-frame clones and is missing some. V, J and clone size derive from that table, while D and trimming were established from the DNA sequence. In the table there are 200,000 or so clones, approximately 90% of which are singletons. This chain joins TRBV6-5 and TRBJ2-1, with D unresolved. Sequencing was performed on peripheral blood. The sequence was obtained from a woman aged 40 to 50 who had recovered from COVID-19. As DNA, the CDR3 is TGTGCCAGCAGTTATCAGAACAATGAGCAGTTCTTC. It specifies CASSYQNNEQFF.